Detailed here is one T cell receptor (beta chain). This entry is derived from a study of blood T cell repertoires in COVID-19. For the study at large: Nucleic acid was either cDNA or gDNA, and it came from T cells, B-cell-depleted T cells, or PBMCs.

Generated by immunoSEQ multiplex PCR, the TCRdb table keeps only in-frame clones and is missing some. Of about 230,000 clones in the sample, more than 65% were seen once. The sequence derives from a man in his forties or fifties with active or convalescent COVID-19. The sequenced sample consisted of peripheral blood.

The DNA of the CDR3 is TGCGCCAGCAGCTTGGAAGGGGGCGCAGATACGCAGTATTTT. The encoded protein is CASSLEGGADTQYF. The chain has TRBV5-1 and TRBJ2-3; 7 positions match TRBD1. The V and J ends lost 0 bases and 4 bases, in that order; junction bases with no gene match: 2. This CDR3 contains 14 residues. Germline CDR1 reads SGHRS; CDR2 reads YFSETQ.